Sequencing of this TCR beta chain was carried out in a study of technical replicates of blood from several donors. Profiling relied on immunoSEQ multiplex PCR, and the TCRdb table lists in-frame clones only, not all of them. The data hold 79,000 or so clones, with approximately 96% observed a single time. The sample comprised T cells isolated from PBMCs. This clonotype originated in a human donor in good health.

CDR3 loop: CASSLSGLAGVAEQFF. CDR3 DNA sequence: TGTGCCAGCAGCCTTTCGGGACTAGCGGGAGTAGCTGAGCAGTTCTTC. The rearrangement joins TRBV7-9 to TRBJ2-1, with TRBD2 matching 14 bases. The CDR3 has 16 residues. The trim removed 5 bases at V and 9 bases at J, leaving 9 bases unmatched. Germline CDR1 and CDR2: SEHNR and FQNEAQ (reference sequence).